The 3 T cell receptor beta chains given below trace back to one sample, sequenced in a study of OX40 agonist ivuxolimab in advanced cancers. Profiling relied on immunoSEQ multiplex PCR, and the TCRdb table lists in-frame clones only, not all of them. The sample has roughly 60,000 clones; roughly 89% are singletons. Material: CD4+ or CD8+ T cells sorted from blood, obtained in a trial of the OX40 agonist ivuxolimab. Every receptor here comes from an adult with an advanced solid tumor such as melanoma, head and neck, liver or kidney cancer.

The J gene is TRBJ2-7, the V gene TRBV13; 13 bases line up with TRBD2. J gave up 2 bases and V 4 bases, and 5 bases lay outside the gene matches. Germline loops: CDR1 PRHDT, CDR2 FYEKMQ (reference sequence). This CDR3 has 16 amino acids. The CDR3 bases are TGTGCCAGCAGCTGGGGGACTAGCGGGACCCCCTACGAGCAGTACTTC. The encoded protein is CASSWGTSGTPYEQYF.

This rearrangement joins TRBV14 to TRBJ1-6; D may be TRBD1 (5 bases). CDR1 and CDR2 (germline): SGHDN, FVKESK. The CDR3 loop spans 15 amino acids. Trimming removed 2 bases at V and 9 bases at J, with 14 bases between. The CDR3 DNA reads TGTGCCAGCAGCCAATCAGCCAGGGTGGGTTCACCCCTCCACTTT. This sequence encodes CASSQSARVGSPLHF.

The chain has TRBV7-2 and TRBJ2-3, with 9 bases lining up with TRBD2. The CDR3 has 15 amino acids. From germline, CDR1 is SGHTA and CDR2 FQGNSA. Trimming at V came to 1 base and at J to 4 bases, leaving 3 bases not matched to a gene. CDR3 DNA: TGTGCCAGCAGCTTAGTTGGGACTAGCCCAGATACGCAGTATTTT. Its translation: CASSLVGTSPDTQYF.